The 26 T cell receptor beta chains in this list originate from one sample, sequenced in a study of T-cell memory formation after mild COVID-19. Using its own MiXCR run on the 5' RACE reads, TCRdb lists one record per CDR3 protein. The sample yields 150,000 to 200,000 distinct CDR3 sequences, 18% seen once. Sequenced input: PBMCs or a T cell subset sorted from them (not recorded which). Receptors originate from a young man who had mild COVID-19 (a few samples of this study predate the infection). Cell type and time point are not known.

For the CDR3, the DNA is TGTGCCAGCAGCTTATTCTTGGGCGGCAATCAGCCCCAGCATTTT. Translating it yields CASSLFLGGNQPQHF. The chain combines TRBV7-2 with TRBJ1-5; D remains unclear. V dropped 2 bases and J dropped 2 bases, with 10 bases sitting between them. Germline CDR1 SGHTA, CDR2 FQGNSA. This CDR3 has 15 residues.

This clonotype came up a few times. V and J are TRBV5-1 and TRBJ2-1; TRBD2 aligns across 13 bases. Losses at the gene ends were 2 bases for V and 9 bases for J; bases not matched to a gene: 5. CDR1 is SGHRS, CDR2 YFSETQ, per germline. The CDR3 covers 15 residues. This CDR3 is CASSLGLAGEGEQFF. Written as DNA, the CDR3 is TGCGCCAGCAGCTTAGGACTAGCGGGGGAGGGTGAGCAGTTCTTC.

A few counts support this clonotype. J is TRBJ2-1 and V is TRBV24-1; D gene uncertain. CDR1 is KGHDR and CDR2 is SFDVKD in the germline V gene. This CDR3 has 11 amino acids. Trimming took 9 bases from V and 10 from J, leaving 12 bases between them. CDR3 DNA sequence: TGTGCCACCGCCCGGCTAAGGGAGCAGTTCTTC. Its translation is CATARLREQFF.

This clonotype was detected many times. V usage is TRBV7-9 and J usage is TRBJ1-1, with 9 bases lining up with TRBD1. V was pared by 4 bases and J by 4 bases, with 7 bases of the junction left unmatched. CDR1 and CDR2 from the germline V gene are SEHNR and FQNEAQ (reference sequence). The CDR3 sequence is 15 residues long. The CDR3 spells CASSSYGTGSTEAFF. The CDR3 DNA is TGTGCCAGCAGCTCTTACGGGACAGGGAGCACTGAAGCTTTCTTT.

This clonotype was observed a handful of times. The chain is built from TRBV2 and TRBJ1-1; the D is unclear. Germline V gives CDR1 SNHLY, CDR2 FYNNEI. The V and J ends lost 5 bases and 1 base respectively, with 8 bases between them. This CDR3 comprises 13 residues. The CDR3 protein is CASSPEKNTEAFF. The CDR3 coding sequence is TGTGCCAGCAGTCCCGAGAAGAACACTGAAGCTTTCTTT. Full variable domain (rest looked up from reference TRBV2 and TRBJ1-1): EPEVTQTPSHQVTQMGQEVILRCVPISNHLYFYWYRQILGQKVEFLVSFYNNEISEKSEIFDDQFSVERPDGSNFTLKIRSTKLEDSAMYFCASSPEKNTEAFFGQGTRLTVV.

CDR3 sequence reads: CASRRLAGGHETQYF. CDR3 DNA sequence: TGTGCCAGCAGGCGACTAGCGGGGGGGCACGAGACCCAGTACTTC. The J gene is TRBJ2-5, the V gene TRBV2, with TRBD2 matching over 14 bases. J gave up 5 bases and V 6 bases, and 5 bases lay outside the gene matches. The CDR3 sequence is 15 residues long. In germline, CDR1 is SNHLY, CDR2 FYNNEI. Based on the CDR3 plus reference TRBV2 and TRBJ2-5, the full variable domain is EPEVTQTPSHQVTQMGQEVILRCVPISNHLYFYWYRQILGQKVEFLVSFYNNEISEKSEIFDDQFSVERPDGSNFTLKIRSTKLEDSAMYFCASRRLAGGHETQYFGPGTRLLVL.

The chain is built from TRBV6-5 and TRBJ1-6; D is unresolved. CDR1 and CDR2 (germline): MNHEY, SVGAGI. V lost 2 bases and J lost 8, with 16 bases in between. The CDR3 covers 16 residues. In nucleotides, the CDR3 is TGTGCCAGCAGTTACACCAGGCGCAGAACGTATTCACCCCTCCACTTT. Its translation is CASSYTRRRTYSPLHF.

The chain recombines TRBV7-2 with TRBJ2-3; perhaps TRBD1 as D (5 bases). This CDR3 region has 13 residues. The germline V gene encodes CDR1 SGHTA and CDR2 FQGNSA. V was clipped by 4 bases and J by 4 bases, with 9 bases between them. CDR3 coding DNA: TGTGCCAGCAGCTCCAGGGTTTCAGATACGCAGTATTTT. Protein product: CASSSRVSDTQYF.

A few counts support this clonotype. The CDR3 sequence: CASSPRQGEQYF. The DNA of the CDR3 is TGTGCCAGCAGCCCCAGACAGGGCGAGCAGTACTTC. V is TRBV6-6 and J is TRBJ2-7, with TRBD1 matching over 7 bases. The CDR3 spans 12 residues. Trimming removed 6 bases from V and 6 bases from J; junction bases left unmatched: 5. Germline values: CDR1 MNHNY, CDR2 SVGAGI (reference sequence).

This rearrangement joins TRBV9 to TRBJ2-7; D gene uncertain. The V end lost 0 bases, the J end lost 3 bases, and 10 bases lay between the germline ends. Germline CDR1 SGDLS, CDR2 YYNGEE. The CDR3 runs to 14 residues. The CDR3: CASSVAAPGYEQYF. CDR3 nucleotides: TGTGCCAGCAGCGTAGCGGCGCCGGGCTACGAGCAGTACTTC.

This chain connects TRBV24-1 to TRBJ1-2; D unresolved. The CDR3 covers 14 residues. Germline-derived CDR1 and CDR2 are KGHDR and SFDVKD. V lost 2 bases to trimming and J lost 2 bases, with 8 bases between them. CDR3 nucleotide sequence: TGTGCCACCAGTGATTCTAGGATCAACTATGGCTACACCTTC. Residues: CATSDSRINYGYTF.

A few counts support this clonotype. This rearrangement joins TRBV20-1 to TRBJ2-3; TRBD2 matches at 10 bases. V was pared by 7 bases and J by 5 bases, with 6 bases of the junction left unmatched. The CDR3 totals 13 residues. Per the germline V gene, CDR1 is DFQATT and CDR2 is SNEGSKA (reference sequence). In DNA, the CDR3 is TGCAGTGAGCAGGAGCGGGGGGGAGATACGCAGTATTTT. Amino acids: CSEQERGGDTQYF.

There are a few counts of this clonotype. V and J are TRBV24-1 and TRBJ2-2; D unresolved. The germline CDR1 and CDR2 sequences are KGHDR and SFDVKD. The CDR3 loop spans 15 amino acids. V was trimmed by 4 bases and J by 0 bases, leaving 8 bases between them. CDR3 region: CATSDPGSNTGELFF. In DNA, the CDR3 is TGTGCCACCAGTGACCCCGGGTCGAACACCGGGGAGCTGTTTTTT.

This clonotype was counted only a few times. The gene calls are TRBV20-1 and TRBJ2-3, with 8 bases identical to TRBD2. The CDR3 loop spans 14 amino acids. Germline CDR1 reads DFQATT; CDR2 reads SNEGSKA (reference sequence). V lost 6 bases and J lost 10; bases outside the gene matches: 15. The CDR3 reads CSAPRTGGAGAQYF. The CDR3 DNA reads TGCAGTGCCCCTCGGACGGGGGGGGCCGGGGCGCAGTATTTT.

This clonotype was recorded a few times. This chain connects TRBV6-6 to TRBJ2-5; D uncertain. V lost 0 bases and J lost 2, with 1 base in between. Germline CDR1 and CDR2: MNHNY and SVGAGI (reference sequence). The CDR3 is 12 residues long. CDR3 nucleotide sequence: TGTGCCAGCAGTTACTCACAAGAGACCCAGTACTTC. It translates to CASSYSQETQYF.

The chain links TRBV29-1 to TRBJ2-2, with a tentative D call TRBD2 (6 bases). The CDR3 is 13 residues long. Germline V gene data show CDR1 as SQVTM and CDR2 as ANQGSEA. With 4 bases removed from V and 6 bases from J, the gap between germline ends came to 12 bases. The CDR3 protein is CSVGQGGAGELFF. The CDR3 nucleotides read TGCAGCGTTGGTCAGGGAGGCGCCGGGGAGCTGTTTTTT.

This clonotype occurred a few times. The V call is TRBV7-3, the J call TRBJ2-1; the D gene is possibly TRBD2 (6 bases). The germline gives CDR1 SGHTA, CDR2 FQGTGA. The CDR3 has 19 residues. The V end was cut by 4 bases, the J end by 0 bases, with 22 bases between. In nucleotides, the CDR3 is TGTGCCAGCAGCTCAACCGGCAGGGCGGGGCCCCGCTCCTACAATGAGCAGTTCTTC. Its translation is CASSSTGRAGPRSYNEQFF.

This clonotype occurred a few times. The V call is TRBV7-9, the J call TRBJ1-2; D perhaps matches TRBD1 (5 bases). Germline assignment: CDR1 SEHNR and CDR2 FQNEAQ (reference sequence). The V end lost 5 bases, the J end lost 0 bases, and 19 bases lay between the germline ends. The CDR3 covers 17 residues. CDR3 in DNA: TGTGCCAGCAGCCCAGGGAGAGGACGGCTTCCTAACTATGGCTACACCTTC. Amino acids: CASSPGRGRLPNYGYTF. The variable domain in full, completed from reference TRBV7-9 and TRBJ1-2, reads DTGVSQNPRHKITKRGQNVTFRCDPISEHNRLYWYRQTLGQGPEFLTYFQNEAQLEKSRLLSDRFSAERPKGSFSTLEIQRTEQGDSAMYLCASSPGRGRLPNYGYTFGSGTRLTVV.

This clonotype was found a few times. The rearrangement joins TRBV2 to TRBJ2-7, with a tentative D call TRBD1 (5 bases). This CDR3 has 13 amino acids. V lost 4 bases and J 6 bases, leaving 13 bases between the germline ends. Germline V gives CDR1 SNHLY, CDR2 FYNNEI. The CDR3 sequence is CASSVQLRAEQYF. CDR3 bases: TGTGCCAGCAGTGTGCAACTCAGGGCCGAGCAGTACTTC.

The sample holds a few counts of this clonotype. The CDR3 reads CASSLIGTGRIFGNQPQHF. The DNA of the CDR3 is TGCGCCAGCAGTCTAATCGGGACAGGAAGAATTTTTGGCAATCAGCCCCAGCATTTT. This sequence joins TRBV23-1 and TRBJ1-5; the match to TRBD1 covers 8 bases. TRBV23-1 is annotated as an ORF whose role is uncertain. This CDR3 contains 19 residues. J gave up 2 bases and V 4 bases, and 16 bases lay outside the gene matches.

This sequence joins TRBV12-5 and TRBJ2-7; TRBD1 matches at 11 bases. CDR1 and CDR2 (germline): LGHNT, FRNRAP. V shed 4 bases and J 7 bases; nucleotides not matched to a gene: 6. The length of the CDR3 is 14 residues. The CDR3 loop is CASGSGQGAGEQYF. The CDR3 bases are TGTGCTAGTGGTTCCGGACAGGGGGCCGGGGAGCAGTACTTC.

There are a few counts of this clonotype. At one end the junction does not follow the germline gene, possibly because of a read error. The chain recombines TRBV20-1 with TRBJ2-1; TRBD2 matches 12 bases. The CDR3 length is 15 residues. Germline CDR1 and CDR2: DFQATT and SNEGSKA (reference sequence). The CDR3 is CSASSGGASYNEQFF. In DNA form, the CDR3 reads TGTAGTGCTTCTAGCGGGGGGGCCTCCTACAATGAGCAGTTCTTC.

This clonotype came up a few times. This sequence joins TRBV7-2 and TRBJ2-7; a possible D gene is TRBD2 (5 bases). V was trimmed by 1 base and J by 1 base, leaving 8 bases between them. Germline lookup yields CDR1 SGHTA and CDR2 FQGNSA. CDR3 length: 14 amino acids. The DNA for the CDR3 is TGTGCCAGCAGCTTAGGTCCGGGATCCTACGAGCAGTACTTC. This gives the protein CASSLGPGSYEQYF.

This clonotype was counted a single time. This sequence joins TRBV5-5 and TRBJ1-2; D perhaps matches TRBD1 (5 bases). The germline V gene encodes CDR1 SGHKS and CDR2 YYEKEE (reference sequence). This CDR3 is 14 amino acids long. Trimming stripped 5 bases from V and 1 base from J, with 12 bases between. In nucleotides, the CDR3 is TGTGCCAGCAGGTCCCCCGGGGGTAACTATGGCTACACCTTC. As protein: CASRSPGGNYGYTF.

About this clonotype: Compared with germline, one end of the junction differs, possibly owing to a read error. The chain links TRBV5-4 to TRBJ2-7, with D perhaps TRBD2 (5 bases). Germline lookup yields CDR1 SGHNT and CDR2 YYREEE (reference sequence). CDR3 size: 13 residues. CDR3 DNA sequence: TGTGCCAGCAGTTTGGACGGACTCTACGAGCAGTACTTC. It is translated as CASSLDGLYEQYF.

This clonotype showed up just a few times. CDR3 sequence (DNA): TGTGCCAGCAGCCAAGGGACAACCGGGGAGCTGTTTTTT. Translation gives CASSQGTTGELFF. V usage is TRBV3-1 and J usage is TRBJ2-2; D possibly corresponds to TRBD1 (5 bases). The length of the CDR3 is 13 residues. Trimming stripped 1 base from V and 5 bases from J, with 5 bases between. Germline CDR1 is LGHDT and CDR2 is YNNKEL (reference sequence).